This T cell receptor (beta chain) originates from a study of CD8+ T cells in alopecia areata. A few counts support this clone. Extracted RNA was reverse transcribed into cDNA, the sequencing template. Produced via immunoSEQ multiplex PCR; TCRdb's table is partial and in-frame only. The repertoire consists of about 150,000 clones, with approximately 50% occurring once and the leading ten covering 6% to 7%. V was cut by 6 bases and J by 4 bases, with 6 bases left in between. Per the germline V gene, CDR1 is SQVTM and CDR2 is ANQGSEA. This CDR3 region has 10 residues. This chain joins TRBV29-1 and TRBJ1-1; D gene ambiguous. This sequence was found in a human donor with alopecia areata. Sample: CD4+ T cells sorted from blood. CDR3 coding DNA: TGCAGCGTCTTCACCACTGAAGCTTTCTTT. This translates into CSVFTTEAFF. The full variable domain, its missing parts supplied by reference TRBV29-1 and TRBJ1-1, is SAVISQKPSRDICQRGTSLTIQCQVDSQVTMMFWYRQQPGQSLTLIATANQGSEATYESGFVIDKFPISRPNLTFSTLTVSNMSPEDSSIYLCSVFTTEAFFGQGTRLTVV.